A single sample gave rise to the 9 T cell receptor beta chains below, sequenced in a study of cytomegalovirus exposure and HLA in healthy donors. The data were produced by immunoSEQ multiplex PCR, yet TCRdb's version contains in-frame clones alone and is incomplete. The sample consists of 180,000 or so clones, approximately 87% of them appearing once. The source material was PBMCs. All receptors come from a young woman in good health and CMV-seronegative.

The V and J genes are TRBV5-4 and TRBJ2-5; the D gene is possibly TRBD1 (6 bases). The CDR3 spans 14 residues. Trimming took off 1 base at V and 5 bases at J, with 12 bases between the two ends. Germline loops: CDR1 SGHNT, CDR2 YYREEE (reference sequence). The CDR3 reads CASSLNRVLETQYF. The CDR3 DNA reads TGTGCCAGCAGCTTGAACAGGGTTTTGGAGACCCAGTACTTC.

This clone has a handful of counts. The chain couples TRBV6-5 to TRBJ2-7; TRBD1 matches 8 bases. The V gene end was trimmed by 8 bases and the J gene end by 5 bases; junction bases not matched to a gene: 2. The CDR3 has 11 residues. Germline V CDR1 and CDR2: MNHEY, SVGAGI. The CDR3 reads CASWTGHEQYF. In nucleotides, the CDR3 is TGTGCCAGCTGGACAGGGCACGAGCAGTACTTC.

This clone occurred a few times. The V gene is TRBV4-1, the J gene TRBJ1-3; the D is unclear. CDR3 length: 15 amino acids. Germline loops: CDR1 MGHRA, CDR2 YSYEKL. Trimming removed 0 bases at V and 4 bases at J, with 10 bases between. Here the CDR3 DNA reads TGCGCCAGCAGCCAAGATAATAGTAGAGGAAACACCATATATTTT. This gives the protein CASSQDNSRGNTIYF.

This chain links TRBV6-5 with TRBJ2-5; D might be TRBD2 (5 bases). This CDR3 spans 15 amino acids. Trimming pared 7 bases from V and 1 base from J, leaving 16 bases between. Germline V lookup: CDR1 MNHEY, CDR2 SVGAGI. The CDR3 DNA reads TGTGCCAGCAAAGGTTCGGGAAGGCCCCAAGAGACCCAGTACTTC. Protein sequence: CASKGSGRPQETQYF.

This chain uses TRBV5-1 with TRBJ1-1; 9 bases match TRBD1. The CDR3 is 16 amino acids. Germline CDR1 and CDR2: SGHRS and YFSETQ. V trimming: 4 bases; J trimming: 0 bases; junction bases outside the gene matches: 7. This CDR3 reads CASSTRQGGLNTEAFF. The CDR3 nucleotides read TGCGCCAGCAGCACCCGACAGGGGGGATTGAACACTGAAGCTTTCTTT.

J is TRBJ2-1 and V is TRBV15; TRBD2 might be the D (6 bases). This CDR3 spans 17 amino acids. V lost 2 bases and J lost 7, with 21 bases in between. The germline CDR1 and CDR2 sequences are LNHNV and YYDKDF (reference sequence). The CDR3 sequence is CATSRLGTSKSLNEQFF. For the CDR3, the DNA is TGTGCCACCAGCAGATTGGGCACTAGCAAAAGCCTGAATGAGCAGTTCTTC.

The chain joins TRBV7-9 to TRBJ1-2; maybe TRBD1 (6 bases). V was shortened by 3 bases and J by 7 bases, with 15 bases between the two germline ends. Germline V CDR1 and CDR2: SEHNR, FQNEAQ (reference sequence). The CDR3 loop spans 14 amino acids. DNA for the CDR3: TGTGCCAGCAGCTTGGGTACAGGGCAGGGTGGCTACACCTTC. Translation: CASSLGTGQGGYTF.

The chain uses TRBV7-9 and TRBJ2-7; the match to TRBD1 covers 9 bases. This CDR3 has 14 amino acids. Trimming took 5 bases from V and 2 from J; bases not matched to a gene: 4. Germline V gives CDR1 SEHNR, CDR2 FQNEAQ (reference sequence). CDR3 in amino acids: CASSPDRGTYEQYF. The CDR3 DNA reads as TGTGCCAGCAGCCCGGACAGGGGAACCTACGAGCAGTACTTC.

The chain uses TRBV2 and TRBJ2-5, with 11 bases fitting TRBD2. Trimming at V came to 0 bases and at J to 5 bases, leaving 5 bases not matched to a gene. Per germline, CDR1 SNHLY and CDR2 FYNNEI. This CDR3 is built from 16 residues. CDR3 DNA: TGTGCCAGCAGTGAAGCTAGGACTAGCGGGTTCGAGACCCAGTACTTC. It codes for CASSEARTSGFETQYF.